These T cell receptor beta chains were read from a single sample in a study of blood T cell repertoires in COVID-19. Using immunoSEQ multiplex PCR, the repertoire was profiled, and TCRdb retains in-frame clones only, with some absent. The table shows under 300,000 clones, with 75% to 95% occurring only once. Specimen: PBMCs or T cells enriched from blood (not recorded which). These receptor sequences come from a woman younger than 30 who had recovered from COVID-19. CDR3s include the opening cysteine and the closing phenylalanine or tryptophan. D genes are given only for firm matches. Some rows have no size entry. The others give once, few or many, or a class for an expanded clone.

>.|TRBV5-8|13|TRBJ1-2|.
TGTGCCAGCAGCCCCGCGGGACCCTATGGCTACACCTTC
CASSPAGPYGYTF
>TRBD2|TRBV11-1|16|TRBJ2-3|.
TGTGCCAGCAGCCCTCAGGAGCGGGGGGTCGGAGATACGCAGTATTTT
CASSPQERGVGDTQYF
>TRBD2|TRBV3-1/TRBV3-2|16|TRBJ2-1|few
TGTGCCAGCAGCCAAGATTCTAGCGGGGGGGTCAATGAGCAGTTCTTC
CASSQDSSGGVNEQFF
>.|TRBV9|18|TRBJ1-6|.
TGTGCCAGCAGCGTAGGAGGAAAAGGGGGCTCCTATAATTCACCCCTCCACTTT
CASSVGGKGGSYNSPLHF
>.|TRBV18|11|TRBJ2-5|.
TGTGCCAGCTCGCCCGAGGAGACCCAGTACTTC
CASSPEETQYF
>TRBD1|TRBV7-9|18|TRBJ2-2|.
TGTGCCAGCAGCGGACGTAAGATGGGACAGGGCGTCGCCGGGGAGCTGTTTTTT
CASSGRKMGQGVAGELFF
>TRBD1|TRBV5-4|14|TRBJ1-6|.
TGTGCCAGCAGGTGGACAGGATCTAATTCACCCCTCCACTTT
CASRWTGSNSPLHF
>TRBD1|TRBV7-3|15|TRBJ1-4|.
TGTGCCAGCAGCGAGACGGGACAGGGGAATGAAAAACTGTTTTTT
CASSETGQGNEKLFF
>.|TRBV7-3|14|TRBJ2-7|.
TGTGCCAGCAGCTTAACGTACAGTTCCTACGAGCAGTACTTC
CASSLTYSSYEQYF
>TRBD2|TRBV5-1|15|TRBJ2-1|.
TGCGCCAGCCGCCCCGGAAGCGGGATTAGGAATGAGCAGTTCTTC
CASRPGSGIRNEQFF
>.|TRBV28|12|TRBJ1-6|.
TGTGCCAGCAGTTTTTCCTATTCACCCCTCCACTTT
CASSFSYSPLHF
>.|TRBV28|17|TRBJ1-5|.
TGTGCCAGCAGTCCCCACCAGGCGGAGGTAAGCAATCAGCCCCAGCATTTT
CASSPHQAEVSNQPQHF
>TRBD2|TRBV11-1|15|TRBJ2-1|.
TGTGCCAGCAGCTTAGGGGGGGGAGGATACAATGAGCAGTTCTTC
CASSLGGGGYNEQFF
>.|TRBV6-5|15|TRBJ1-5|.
TGTGCCAGCAGTAATGGGGGGACGAGCAATCAGCCCCAGCATTTT
CASSNGGTSNQPQHF
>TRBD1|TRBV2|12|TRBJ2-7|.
TGTGCCAGCAACAGGGACAGTGACGAGCAGTACTTC
CASNRDSDEQYF
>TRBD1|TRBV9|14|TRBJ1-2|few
TGTGCCAGCAGCGCGGACAGGGCAAGCTATGGCTACACCTTC
CASSADRASYGYTF
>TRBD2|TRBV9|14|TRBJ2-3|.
TGTGCCAGCAGCGCCGGGACTAAGACAGATACGCAGTATTTT
CASSAGTKTDTQYF
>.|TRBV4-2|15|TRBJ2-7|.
TGTGCCAGCAGCCAAGATAGGGGGAGCGCCTACGAGCAGTACTTC
CASSQDRGSAYEQYF
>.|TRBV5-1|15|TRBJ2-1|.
TGCGCCAGCAGCTTGGGTACAGGGACGACGAACCAGCAGTTCTTC
CASSLGTGTTNQQFF
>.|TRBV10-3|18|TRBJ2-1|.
TGTGCCATCAGTGTGGGGGGTTTAGCGGAGAGCTCCTACAATGAGCAGTTCTTC
CAISVGGLAESSYNEQFF
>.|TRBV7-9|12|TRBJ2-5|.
TGTGCCAGCAGCTTTTCGGAAGAGACCCAGTACTTC
CASSFSEETQYF
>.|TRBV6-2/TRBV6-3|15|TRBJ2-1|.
TGTGCCAGCAGCCACTTAGATACCCTATACAATGAGCAGTTCTTC
CASSHLDTLYNEQFF
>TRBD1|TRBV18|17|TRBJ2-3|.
TGTGCCAGCTCACCACCTACAGGGGTTGAAGGCACAGATACGCAGTATTTT
CASSPPTGVEGTDTQYF
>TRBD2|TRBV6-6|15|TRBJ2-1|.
TGTGCCAGCACCCCCGGCGGGAGGGCCTACAATGAGCAGTTCTTC
CASTPGGRAYNEQFF
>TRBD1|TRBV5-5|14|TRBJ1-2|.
TGTGCCAGCAGCCTTTGGGACAGCCTGGATGGCTACACCTTC
CASSLWDSLDGYTF
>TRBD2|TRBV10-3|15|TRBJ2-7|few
TGTGCCATCAGGCGGGAGGGAGGGGGTAGCTACGAGCAGTACTTC
CAIRREGGGSYEQYF
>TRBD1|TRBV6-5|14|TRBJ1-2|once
TGTGCCAGCAGACCGCAACAGGGGAACTATGGCTACACCTTC
CASRPQQGNYGYTF
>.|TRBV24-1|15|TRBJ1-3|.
TGTGCCACCAGTGACCCCAGGGAAGGTGGAAACACCATATATTTT
CATSDPREGGNTIYF
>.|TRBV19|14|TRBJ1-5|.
TGTGCCAGTAGTCACCATGGCCCCAATCAGCCCCAGCATTTT
CASSHHGPNQPQHF
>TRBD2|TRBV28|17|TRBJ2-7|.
TGTGCCAGCAGTTTTTTGGGGACTAGCGGGAGGGCCTACGAGCAGTACTTC
CASSFLGTSGRAYEQYF
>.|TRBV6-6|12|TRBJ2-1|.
TGTGCCAGCAGTCCCAACTACAATGAGCAGTTCTTC
CASSPNYNEQFF
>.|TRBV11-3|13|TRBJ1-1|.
TGTGCCAGCAGCCCAGGATTACGTCCTGAAGCTTTCTTT
CASSPGLRPEAFF
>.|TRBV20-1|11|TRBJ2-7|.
TGCAGTGCTAGAGCAGATTACGAGCAGTACTTC
CSARADYEQYF
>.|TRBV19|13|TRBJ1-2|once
TGTGCCAGTAGTATCTTCCGCACTAATGGCTACACCTTC
CASSIFRTNGYTF
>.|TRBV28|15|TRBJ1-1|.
TGTGCCAGCAGCCCGCCAGGTATCGGGAACACTGAAGCTTTCTTT
CASSPPGIGNTEAFF
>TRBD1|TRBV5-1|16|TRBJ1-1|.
TGCGCCAGCAGCTTGAGGAGTCGGGGACAGGGGCAGGAAGCTTTCTTT
CASSLRSRGQGQEAFF
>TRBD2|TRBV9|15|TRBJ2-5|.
TGTGCCAGCAGCGTAGTAGGTGCGGGGGGGTCCCCCCAGTACTTC
CASSVVGAGGSPQYF
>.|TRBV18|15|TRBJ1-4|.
TGTGCCAGCTCACCCGACCTGGGGACAAATGAAAAACTGTTTTTT
CASSPDLGTNEKLFF
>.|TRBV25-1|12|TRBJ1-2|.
TGTGCCAGCAGTGGGACAGTCTATGGCTACACCTTC
CASSGTVYGYTF
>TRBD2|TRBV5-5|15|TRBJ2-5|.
TGTGCCAGCAGCCAGAGGACTAGCGGGGGAGAGACCCAGTACTTC
CASSQRTSGGETQYF
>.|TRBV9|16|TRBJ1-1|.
TGTGCCAGCAGCGTACTGGACACCCCCTCGGTGTCTGAAGCTTTCTTT
CASSVLDTPSVSEAFF